This T cell receptor (beta chain) was found in a study of blood T cell repertoires in COVID-19. Clones were read by immunoSEQ multiplex PCR, and TCRdb kept only the in-frame ones, dropping some. The sample lists some 190,000 clones, about 85% occurring once. The CDR3 covers 15 residues. Germline V CDR1 and CDR2: MNHEY, SVGAGI. V gave up 6 bases and J gave up 5 bases; unmatched junction bases: 11. The receptor comes from a man in his thirties or forties with acute or convalescent COVID-19. The V and J genes are TRBV6-5 and TRBJ2-7; 9 nucleotides agree with TRBD1. The material sequenced was peripheral blood. DNA for the CDR3: TGTGCCAGCAGCCCAACCGGGACAGGGTTCCACGAGCAGTACTTC. Residues: CASSPTGTGFHEQYF.